What follows are 19 T cell receptor beta chains derived from one specimen sequenced in a study of brain T cells in children with intractable seizures. Method: immunoSEQ multiplex PCR; TCRdb's copy keeps in-frame clones and lacks some. In the table there are 80,000 or so clones, 90% to 95% of which are singletons. The specimen was peripheral blood, collected at surgery. These receptors were collected from a girl aged 2 to 9 with Rasmussen encephalitis and intractable seizures.

The chain recombines TRBV19 with TRBJ2-2; 10 positions agree with TRBD2. After removal of 3 bases from V and 7 bases from J, the junction contained 8 bases not matched to a gene. There are 16 residues in the CDR3. Germline CDR1 reads LNHDA; CDR2 reads SQIVND (reference sequence). The CDR3 protein is CASSISAGGRLGELFF. CDR3 nucleotide sequence: TGTGCCAGTAGTATTTCAGCGGGAGGGCGACTCGGGGAGCTGTTTTTT.

The chain combines TRBV24-1 with TRBJ2-2; 10 positions match TRBD2. Germline-derived CDR1 and CDR2 are KGHDR and SFDVKD. The junction had 2 bases not matched to a gene; V was cut back by 1 base and J by 4 bases. This CDR3 spans 16 amino acids. The chain's CDR3 is CATSDLSGGATGELFF. The CDR3 nucleotides read TGTGCCACCAGTGATTTAAGCGGGGGGGCCACCGGGGAGCTGTTTTTT.

The rearrangement links TRBV6-5 to TRBJ2-7, with a possible D match to TRBD1 (6 bases). Germline CDR1 MNHEY, CDR2 SVGAGI. Trimming left V 11 bases short and J 5 bases short, with 16 bases between. This CDR3 has 12 amino acids. The CDR3 coding sequence is TGTGCCTCCCGGACAGTGGGCGACGAGCAGTACTTC. Protein sequence: CASRTVGDEQYF.

The chain carries TRBV28 and TRBJ2-7; possibly TRBD2 for D (5 bases). Germline V gene sequence: CDR1 MDHEN, CDR2 SYDVKM. Trimming removed 6 bases at V and 0 bases at J, with 12 bases between. This CDR3 is 14 amino acids long. CDR3 coding DNA: TGTGCCAGCAGGTCGACTGGGAGCTCCTACGAGCAGTACTTC. Translation: CASRSTGSSYEQYF.

The V and J genes are TRBV7-2 and TRBJ2-3, with D uncertain. There are 14 residues in the CDR3. CDR1 and CDR2 (germline): SGHTA, FQGNSA. Trimming shortened V by 1 base and J by 1 base, and 6 bases separated the two germline ends. Here the CDR3 reads CASSLGWGTDTQYF. The CDR3 nucleotides are TGTGCCAGCAGCTTAGGCTGGGGCACAGATACGCAGTATTTT.

J is TRBJ1-2 and V is TRBV4-2, with D possibly TRBD1 on 5 matching bases. V was clipped by 0 bases and J by 7 bases, with 9 bases between them. The CDR3 is made up of 13 amino acids. CDR1 is LGHNA and CDR2 is YNFKEQ in the germline V gene. The CDR3 DNA sequence: TGTGCCAGCAGCCAAGAAGGGGCCTTTGGCTACACCTTC. This gives the protein CASSQEGAFGYTF.

V usage is TRBV21-1 and J usage is TRBJ2-7; the D call of TRBD1 is as the table states it, not checked on the DNA. TRBV21-1 is termed a pseudogene. The CDR3 sequence is 15 residues long. The CDR3 here is CASSKAPRAAHEQYF. The CDR3 DNA reads as TGTGCCAGCAGCAAAGCCCCCAGGGCGGCTCACGAGCAGTACTTC.

This clone was recorded once. J is TRBJ1-1 and V is TRBV29-1; D remains unclear. Per the germline V gene, CDR1 is SQVTM and CDR2 is ANQGSEA. The CDR3 consists of 13 residues. Trimming shortened V by 3 bases and J by 7 bases, and 15 bases separated the two germline ends. CDR3: CSVEGFWTGEAFF. CDR3 bases: TGCAGCGTTGAGGGTTTTTGGACGGGTGAAGCTTTCTTT.

The chain couples TRBV6-5 to TRBJ1-1; no clear D gene. The ends were cut back, 0 bases at V and 2 bases at J, with 13 bases in the middle. CDR1 and CDR2 from the germline V gene are MNHEY and SVGAGI. This CDR3 has 16 amino acids. CDR3 residues: CASSYSRRRQNTEAFF. The CDR3, as DNA: TGTGCCAGCAGTTACTCGCGGAGGAGACAAAACACTGAAGCTTTCTTT.

The chain carries TRBV9 and TRBJ1-2; tentative D call: TRBD1 (6 bases). Trimming removed 2 bases from V and 1 base from J, with 18 bases in between. There are 17 residues in the CDR3. Germline V gives CDR1 SGDLS, CDR2 YYNGEE. CDR3 residues: CASSVFGQPRDNYGYTF. CDR3 bases: TGTGCCAGCAGCGTCTTTGGACAGCCAAGAGATAACTATGGCTACACCTTC. The full variable domain, completed using reference TRBV9 and TRBJ1-2, is DSGVTQTPKHLITATGQRVTLRCSPRSGDLSVYWYQQSLDQGLQFLIQYYNGEERAKGNILERFSAQQFPDLHSELNLSSLELGDSALYFCASSVFGQPRDNYGYTFGSGTRLTVV.

J is TRBJ2-7 and V is TRBV10-2; 10 nucleotides match TRBD2. The CDR3 spans 13 residues. CDR1 and CDR2 (germline): WSHSY, SAAADI. V dropped 2 bases and J dropped 5; count of bases not matched to a gene: 0. The CDR3 region is CASSELAGDEQYF. CDR3 in DNA: TGCGCCAGCAGTGAGCTAGCGGGAGACGAGCAGTACTTC.

This rearrangement joins TRBV30 to TRBJ2-7; tentatively, D is TRBD1 or TRBD2 (5 bases each). V was trimmed by 4 bases and J by 5 bases, leaving 12 bases between them. The V gene's germline CDR1 is GTSNPN and CDR2 SVGIG (reference sequence). This CDR3 spans 12 amino acids. CDR3 DNA sequence: TGTGCCTGGAACCCGGGGACCCACGAGCAGTACTTC. Its translation is CAWNPGTHEQYF.

Comments on this clone: One junction end does not reproduce the germline sequence, and a read error may be involved. The rearrangement uses TRBV19 and TRBJ1-5; no reliable D call. Germline assignment: CDR1 LNHDA and CDR2 SQIVND (reference sequence). The CDR3 is 11 amino acids. CDR3 nucleotides: TGTGCCAGTAGTAACCGCGGGCTTACGTATTTT. Protein sequence: CASSNRGLTYF.

V gene TRBV30 combines with J gene TRBJ2-7; D is uncertain. CDR1 is GTSNPN and CDR2 is SVGIG in the germline V gene (reference sequence). V dropped 2 bases and J dropped 0 bases, with 11 bases sitting between them. This CDR3 is 14 amino acids long. The CDR3 DNA reads TGTGCCTGGAGTAAAGCGCCGGTCTCCTACGAGCAGTACTTC. It translates to CAWSKAPVSYEQYF. Together with reference TRBV30 and TRBJ2-7, the CDR3 gives the full variable domain: SQTIHQWPATLVQPVGSPLSLECTVEGTSNPNLYWYRQAAGRGLQLLFYSVGIGQISSEVPQNLSASRPQDRQFILSSKKLLLSDSGFYLCAWSKAPVSYEQYFGPGTRLTVT.

The chain recombines TRBV4-1 with TRBJ1-4; D gene uncertain. In germline, CDR1 is MGHRA, CDR2 YSYEKL. V lost 0 bases and J lost 0, with 2 bases in between. This CDR3 comprises 14 residues. CDR3 region: CASSQDATNEKLFF. The CDR3 region has the DNA TGCGCCAGCAGCCAAGATGCAACTAATGAAAAACTGTTTTTT.

The chain recombines TRBV28 with TRBJ2-4; 7 positions agree with TRBD1. The length of the CDR3 is 14 residues. After removal of 6 bases from V and 7 bases from J, the junction contained 9 bases not matched to a gene. Germline-derived CDR1 and CDR2 are MDHEN and SYDVKM. The CDR3 loop is CASSQAGGENIQYF. The CDR3 DNA reads TGTGCCAGCAGCCAGGCAGGGGGAGAGAACATTCAGTACTTC.

CDR3 DNA sequence: TGTGCCAGCAGGCCGGGTCCCTCCTACGAGCAGTACTTC. Amino acids: CASRPGPSYEQYF. The chain is built from TRBV5-6 and TRBJ2-7; D is unresolved. Germline V gene data show CDR1 as SGHDT and CDR2 as YYEEEE. The CDR3 has 13 amino acids. The ends were cut back, 5 bases at V and 0 bases at J, with 9 bases in the middle.

This clone was seen only a few times. This chain uses TRBV11-2 with TRBJ2-3; 9 nucleotides align to TRBD2. The CDR3 has 16 residues. Germline CDR1 is SGHAT and CDR2 is FQNNGV. The V and J ends lost 3 bases and 0 bases, in that order; junction bases with no gene match: 4. This CDR3 is CASSFIAGASTDTQYF. CDR3 coding DNA: TGTGCCAGCAGCTTCATAGCGGGGGCTAGCACAGATACGCAGTATTTT.

The chain's CDR3 is CASRQGGTNEQFF. The CDR3 DNA reads as TGTGCCAGCCGACAGGGAGGTACGAATGAGCAGTTCTTC. The chain combines TRBV19 with TRBJ2-1, with TRBD1 as a possible D gene (7 bases). CDR1 LNHDA and CDR2 SQIVND come from the germline V gene (reference sequence). The ends were cut back, 9 bases at V and 7 bases at J, with 16 bases in the middle. CDR3 length: 13 amino acids.